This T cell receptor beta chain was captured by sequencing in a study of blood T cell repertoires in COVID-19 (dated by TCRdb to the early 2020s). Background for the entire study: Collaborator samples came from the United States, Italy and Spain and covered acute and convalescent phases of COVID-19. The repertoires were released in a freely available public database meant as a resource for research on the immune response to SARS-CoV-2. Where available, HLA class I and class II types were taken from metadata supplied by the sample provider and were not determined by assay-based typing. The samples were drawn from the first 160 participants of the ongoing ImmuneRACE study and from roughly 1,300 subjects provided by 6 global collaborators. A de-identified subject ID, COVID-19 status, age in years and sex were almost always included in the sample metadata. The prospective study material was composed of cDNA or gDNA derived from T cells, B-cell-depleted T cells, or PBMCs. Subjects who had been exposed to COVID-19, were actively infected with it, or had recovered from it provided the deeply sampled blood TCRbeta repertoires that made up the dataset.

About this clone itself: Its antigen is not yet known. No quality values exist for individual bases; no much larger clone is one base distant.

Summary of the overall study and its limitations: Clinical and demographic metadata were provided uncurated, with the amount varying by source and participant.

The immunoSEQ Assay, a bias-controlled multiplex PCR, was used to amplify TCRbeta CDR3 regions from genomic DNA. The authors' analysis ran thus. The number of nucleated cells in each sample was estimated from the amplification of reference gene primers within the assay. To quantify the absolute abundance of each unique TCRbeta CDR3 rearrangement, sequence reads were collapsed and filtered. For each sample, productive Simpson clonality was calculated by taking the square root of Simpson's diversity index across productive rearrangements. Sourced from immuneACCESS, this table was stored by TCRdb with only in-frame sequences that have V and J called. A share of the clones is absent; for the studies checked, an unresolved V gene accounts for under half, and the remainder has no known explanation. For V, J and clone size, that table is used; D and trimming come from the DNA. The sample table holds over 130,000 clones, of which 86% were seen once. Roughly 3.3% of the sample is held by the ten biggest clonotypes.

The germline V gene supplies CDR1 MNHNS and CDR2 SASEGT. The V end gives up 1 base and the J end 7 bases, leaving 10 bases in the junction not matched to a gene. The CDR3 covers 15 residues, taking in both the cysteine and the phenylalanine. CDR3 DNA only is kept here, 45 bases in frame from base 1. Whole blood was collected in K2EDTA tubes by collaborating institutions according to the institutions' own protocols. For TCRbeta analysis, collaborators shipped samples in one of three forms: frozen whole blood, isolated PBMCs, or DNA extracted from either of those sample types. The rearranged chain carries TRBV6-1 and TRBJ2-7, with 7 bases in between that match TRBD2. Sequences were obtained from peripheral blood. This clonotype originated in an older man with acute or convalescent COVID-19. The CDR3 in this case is CASSEVGGLGGEQYF. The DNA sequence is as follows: TGTGCCAGCAGTGAAGTCGGGGGGTTGGGGGGTGAGCAGTACTTC.